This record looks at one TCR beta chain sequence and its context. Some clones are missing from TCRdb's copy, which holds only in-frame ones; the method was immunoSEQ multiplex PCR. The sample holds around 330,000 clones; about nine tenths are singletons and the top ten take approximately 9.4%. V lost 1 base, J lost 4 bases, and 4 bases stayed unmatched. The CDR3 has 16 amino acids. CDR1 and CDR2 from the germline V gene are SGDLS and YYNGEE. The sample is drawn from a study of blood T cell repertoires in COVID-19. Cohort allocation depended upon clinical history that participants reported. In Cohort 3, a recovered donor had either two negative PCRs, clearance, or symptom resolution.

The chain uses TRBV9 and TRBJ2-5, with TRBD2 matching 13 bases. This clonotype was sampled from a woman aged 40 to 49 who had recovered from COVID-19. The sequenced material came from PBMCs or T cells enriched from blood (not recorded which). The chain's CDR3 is CASSVTSGGAGETQYF. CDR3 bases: TGTGCCAGCAGCGTAACTAGCGGGGGGGCAGGAGAGACCCAGTACTTC.